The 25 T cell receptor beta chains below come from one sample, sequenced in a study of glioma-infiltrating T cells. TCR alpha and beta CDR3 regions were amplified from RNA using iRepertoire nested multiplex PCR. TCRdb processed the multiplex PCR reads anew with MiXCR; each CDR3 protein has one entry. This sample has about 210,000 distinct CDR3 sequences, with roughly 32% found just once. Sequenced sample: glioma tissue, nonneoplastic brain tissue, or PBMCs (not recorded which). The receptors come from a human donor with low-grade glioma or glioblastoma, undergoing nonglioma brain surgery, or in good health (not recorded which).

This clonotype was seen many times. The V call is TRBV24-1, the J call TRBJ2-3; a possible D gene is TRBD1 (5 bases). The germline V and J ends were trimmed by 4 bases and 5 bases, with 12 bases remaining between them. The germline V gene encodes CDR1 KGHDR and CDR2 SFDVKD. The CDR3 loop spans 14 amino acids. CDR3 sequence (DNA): TGTGCCACCAGTGACAGGGAAGATTTAGATACGCAGTATTTT. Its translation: CATSDREDLDTQYF.

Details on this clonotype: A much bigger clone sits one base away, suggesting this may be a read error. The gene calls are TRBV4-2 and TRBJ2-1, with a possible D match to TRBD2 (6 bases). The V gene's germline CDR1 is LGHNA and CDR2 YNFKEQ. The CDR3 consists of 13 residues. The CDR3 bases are TGTGACAGCAGCGGAGGGCCACCCAATGAGCAGTTCTTC. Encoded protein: CDSSGGPPNEQFF.

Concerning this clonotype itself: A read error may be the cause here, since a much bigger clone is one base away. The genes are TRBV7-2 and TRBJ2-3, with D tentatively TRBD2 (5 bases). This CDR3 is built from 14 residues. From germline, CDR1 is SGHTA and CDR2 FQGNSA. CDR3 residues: CASSSLSSIDTQYF. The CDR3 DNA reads TGTGCCAGCAGCTCGCTCTCTAGCATAGATACGCAGTATTTT.

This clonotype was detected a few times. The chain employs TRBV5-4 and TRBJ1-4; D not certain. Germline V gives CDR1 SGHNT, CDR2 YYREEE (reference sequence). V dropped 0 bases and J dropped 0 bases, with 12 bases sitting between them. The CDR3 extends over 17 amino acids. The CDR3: CASSLASGFATNEKLFF. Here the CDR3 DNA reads TGTGCCAGCAGCTTGGCCTCCGGGTTTGCAACTAATGAAAAACTGTTTTTT.

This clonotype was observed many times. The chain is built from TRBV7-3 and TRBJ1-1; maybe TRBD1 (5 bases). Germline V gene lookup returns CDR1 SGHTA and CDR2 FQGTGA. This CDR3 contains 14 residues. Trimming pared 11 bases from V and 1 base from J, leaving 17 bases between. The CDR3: CASRGAGSNTEAFF. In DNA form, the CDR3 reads TGTGCCTCCAGAGGGGCGGGATCGAACACTGAAGCTTTCTTT. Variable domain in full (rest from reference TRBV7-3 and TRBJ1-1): GAGVSQTPSNKVTEKGKYVELRCDPISGHTALYWYRQSLGQGPEFLIYFQGTGAADDSGLPNDRFFAVRPEGSVSTLKIQRTERGDSAVYLCASRGAGSNTEAFFGQGTRLTVV.

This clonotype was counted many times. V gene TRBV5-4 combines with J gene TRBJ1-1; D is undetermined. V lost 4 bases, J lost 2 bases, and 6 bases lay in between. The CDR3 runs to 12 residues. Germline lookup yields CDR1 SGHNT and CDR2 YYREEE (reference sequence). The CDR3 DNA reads TGTGCCAGCAGCGGTGGAAACACTGAAGCTTTCTTT. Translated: CASSGGNTEAFF.

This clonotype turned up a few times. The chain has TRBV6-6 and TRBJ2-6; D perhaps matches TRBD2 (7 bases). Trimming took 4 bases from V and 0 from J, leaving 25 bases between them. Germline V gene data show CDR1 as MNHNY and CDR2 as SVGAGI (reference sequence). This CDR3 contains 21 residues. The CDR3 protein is CASSSKVWGGFHLSGANVLTF. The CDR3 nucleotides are TGTGCCAGCAGTTCTAAGGTGTGGGGGGGCTTCCACCTCTCTGGGGCCAACGTCCTGACTTTC.

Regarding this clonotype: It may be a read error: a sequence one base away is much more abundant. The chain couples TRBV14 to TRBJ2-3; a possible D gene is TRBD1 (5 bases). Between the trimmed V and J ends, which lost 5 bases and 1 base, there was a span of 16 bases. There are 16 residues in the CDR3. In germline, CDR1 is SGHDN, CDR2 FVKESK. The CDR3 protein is CASSYLTASGTDTQYF. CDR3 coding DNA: TGTGCCAGCAGCTACTTGACAGCGAGCGGCACAGATACGCAGTATTTT.

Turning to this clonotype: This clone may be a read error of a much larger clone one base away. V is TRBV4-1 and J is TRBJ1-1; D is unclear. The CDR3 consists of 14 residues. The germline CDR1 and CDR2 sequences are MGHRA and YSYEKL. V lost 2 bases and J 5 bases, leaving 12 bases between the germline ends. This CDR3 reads CASSQPTAKTEAFF. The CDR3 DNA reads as TGCGCCAGCAGCCAACCGACGGCCAAAACTGAAGCTTTCTTT.

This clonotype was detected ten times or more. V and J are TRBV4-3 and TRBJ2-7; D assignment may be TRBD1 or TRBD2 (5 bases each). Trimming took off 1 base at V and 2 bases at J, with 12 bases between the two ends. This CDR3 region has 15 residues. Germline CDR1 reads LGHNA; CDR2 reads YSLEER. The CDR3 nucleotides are TGCGCCAGCAGCCAAGTCTTCTCGGGACCCTACGAGCAGTACTTC. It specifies CASSQVFSGPYEQYF.

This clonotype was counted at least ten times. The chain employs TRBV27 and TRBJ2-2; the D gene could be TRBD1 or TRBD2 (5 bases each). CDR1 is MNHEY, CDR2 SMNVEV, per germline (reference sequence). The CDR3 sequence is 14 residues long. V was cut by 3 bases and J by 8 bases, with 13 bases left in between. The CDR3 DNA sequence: TGTGCCAGCAGTTTCTGGGGGAGTAAGGGGGAGCTGTTTTTT. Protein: CASSFWGSKGELFF.

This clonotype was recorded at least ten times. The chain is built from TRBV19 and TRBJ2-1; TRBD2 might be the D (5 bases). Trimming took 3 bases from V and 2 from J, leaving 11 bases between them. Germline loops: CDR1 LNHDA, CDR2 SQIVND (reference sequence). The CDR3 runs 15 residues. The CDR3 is CASSMEVGTYNEQFF. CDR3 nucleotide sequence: TGTGCCAGTAGTATGGAGGTAGGCACCTACAATGAGCAGTTCTTC. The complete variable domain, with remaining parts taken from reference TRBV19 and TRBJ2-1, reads DGGITQSPKYLFRKEGQNVTLSCEQNLNHDAMYWYRQDPGQGLRLIYYSQIVNDFQKGDIAEGYSVSREKKESFPLTVTSAQKNPTAFYLCASSMEVGTYNEQFFGPGTRLTVL.

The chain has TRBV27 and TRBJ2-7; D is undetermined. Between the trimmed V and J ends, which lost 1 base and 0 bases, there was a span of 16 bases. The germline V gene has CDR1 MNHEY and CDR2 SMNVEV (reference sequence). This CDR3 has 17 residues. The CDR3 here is CASSLYRPHGPSYEQYF. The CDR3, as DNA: TGTGCCAGCAGTTTATACAGACCCCACGGACCCTCCTACGAGCAGTACTTC.

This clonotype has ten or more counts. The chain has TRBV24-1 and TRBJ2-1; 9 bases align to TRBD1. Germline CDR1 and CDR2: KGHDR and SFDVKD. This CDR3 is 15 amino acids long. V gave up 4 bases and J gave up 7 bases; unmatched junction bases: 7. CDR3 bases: TGTGCCACCAGTGACACCGGGACAGGGACGAATGAGCAGTTCTTC. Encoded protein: CATSDTGTGTNEQFF.

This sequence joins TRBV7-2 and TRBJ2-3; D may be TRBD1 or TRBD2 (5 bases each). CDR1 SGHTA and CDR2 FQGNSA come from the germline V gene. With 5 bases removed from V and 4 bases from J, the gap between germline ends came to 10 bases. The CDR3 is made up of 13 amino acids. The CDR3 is CASSRDRADTQYF. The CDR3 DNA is TGTGCCAGCAGCCGGGACCGGGCAGATACGCAGTATTTT.

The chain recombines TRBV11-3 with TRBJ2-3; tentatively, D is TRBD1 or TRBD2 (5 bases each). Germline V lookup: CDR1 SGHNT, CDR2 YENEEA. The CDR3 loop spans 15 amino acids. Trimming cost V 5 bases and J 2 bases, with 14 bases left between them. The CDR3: CASSPGRQLTDTQYF. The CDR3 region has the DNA TGTGCCAGCAGCCCGGGACGCCAACTCACAGATACGCAGTATTTT.

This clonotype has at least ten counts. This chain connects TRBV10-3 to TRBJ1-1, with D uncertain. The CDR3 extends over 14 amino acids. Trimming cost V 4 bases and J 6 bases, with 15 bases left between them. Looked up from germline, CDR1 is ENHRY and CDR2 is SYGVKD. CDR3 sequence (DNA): TGTGCCATCAGTGGGAAGCCTTCGACGGCTGAAGCTTTCTTT. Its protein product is CAISGKPSTAEAFF.

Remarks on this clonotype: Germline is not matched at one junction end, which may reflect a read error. CDR3 coding DNA: TGTGCCATCCGCGGACTAGCGGGAACGCTCGAGCAGTCCTTC. Protein: CAIRGLAGTLEQSF. The V gene is TRBV6-1, the J gene TRBJ2-7, with 12 bases matching TRBD2. CDR3 length equals 14 residues. Germline-derived CDR1 and CDR2 are MNHNS and SASEGT.

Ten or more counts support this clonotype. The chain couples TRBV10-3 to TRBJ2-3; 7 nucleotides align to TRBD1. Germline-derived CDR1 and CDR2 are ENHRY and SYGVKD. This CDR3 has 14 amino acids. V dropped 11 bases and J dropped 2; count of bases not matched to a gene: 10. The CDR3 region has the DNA TGTGCCGTCCGGGACAGCGCTTCCACAGATACGCAGTATTTT. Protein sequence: CAVRDSASTDTQYF.

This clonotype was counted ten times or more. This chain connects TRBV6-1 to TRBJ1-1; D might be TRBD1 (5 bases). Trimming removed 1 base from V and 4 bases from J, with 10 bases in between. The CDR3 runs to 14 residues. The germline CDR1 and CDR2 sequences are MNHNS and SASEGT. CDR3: CASSEGQGATEAFF. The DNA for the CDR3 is TGTGCCAGCAGTGAAGGGCAGGGCGCCACTGAAGCTTTCTTT.

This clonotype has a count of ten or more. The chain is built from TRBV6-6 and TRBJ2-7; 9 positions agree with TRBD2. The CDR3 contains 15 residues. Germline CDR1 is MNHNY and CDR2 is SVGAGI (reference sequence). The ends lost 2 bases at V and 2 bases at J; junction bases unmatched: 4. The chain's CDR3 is CASSYGAGGPYEQYF. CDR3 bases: TGTGCCAGCAGTTACGGAGCGGGAGGCCCCTACGAGCAGTACTTC.

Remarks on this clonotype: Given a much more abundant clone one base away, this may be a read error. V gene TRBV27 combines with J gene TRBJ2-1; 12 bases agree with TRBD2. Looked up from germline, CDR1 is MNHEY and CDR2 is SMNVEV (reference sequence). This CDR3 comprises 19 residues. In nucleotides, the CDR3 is TGTGCCAGCAGCTTAGCGACTACGACTAGCGGGAGTCGTCGGGATGAGCAGTCCTTC. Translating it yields CASSLATTTSGSRRDEQSF.

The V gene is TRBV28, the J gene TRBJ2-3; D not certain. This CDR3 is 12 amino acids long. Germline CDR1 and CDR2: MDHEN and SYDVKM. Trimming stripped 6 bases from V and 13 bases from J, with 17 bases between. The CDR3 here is CASSRQEDKKYF. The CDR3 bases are TGTGCCAGCAGCCGCCAAGAAGATAAGAAGTATTTT.

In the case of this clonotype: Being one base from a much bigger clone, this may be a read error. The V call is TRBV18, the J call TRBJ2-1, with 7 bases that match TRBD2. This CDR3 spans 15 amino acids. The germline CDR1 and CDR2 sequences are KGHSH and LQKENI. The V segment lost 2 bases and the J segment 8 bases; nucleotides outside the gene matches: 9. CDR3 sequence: CASSPNRGDKDEQFF. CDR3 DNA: TGTGCCAGCTCACCAAATCGGGGGGATAAGGATGAGCAGTTCTTC.

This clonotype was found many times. CDR3 loop: CSARGGLGYEQYF. The CDR3 region has the DNA TGCAGTGCTAGGGGCGGGTTAGGTTACGAGCAGTACTTC. The chain has TRBV20-1 and TRBJ2-7, with D maybe TRBD2 (5 bases). The V end lost 3 bases, the J end lost 4 bases, and 13 bases lay between the germline ends. Germline V gives CDR1 DFQATT, CDR2 SNEGSKA (reference sequence). The CDR3 runs to 13 residues.